Each of the 8 T cell receptor beta chains below was sequenced from the same sample in a study of blood T cell repertoires in COVID-19. Repertoires were generated with immunoSEQ multiplex PCR, while TCRdb's copy carries only in-frame clones and drops some. The sample includes 250,000 to 350,000 clones, around four fifths of them seen just once. The material sequenced was peripheral blood. The receptors originated from a woman aged 45-65 years with acute or convalescent COVID-19.

V gene TRBV2 combines with J gene TRBJ1-4, with D possibly being TRBD1 (5 bases). The germline V gene encodes CDR1 SNHLY and CDR2 FYNNEI. The CDR3 covers 14 residues. Trimming stripped 3 bases from V and 3 bases from J, with 8 bases between. The CDR3 DNA reads as TGTGCCAGCAGTGACAGGGAGGCTAATGAAAAACTGTTTTTT. Translated: CASSDREANEKLFF.

This chain joins TRBV7-2 and TRBJ1-5, with no clear D. V was cut by 8 bases and J by 2 bases, with 13 bases left in between. The CDR3 consists of 14 residues. Germline V gene data show CDR1 as SGHTA and CDR2 as FQGNSA. The CDR3 here is CASYGGFGNQPQHF. DNA for the CDR3: TGTGCCAGCTACGGAGGTTTTGGCAATCAGCCCCAGCATTTT.

CDR3 sequence reads: CASSQELTRSGLPETQYF. For the CDR3, the DNA is TGCGCCAGCAGCCAAGAATTAACGAGGAGCGGTCTGCCAGAGACCCAGTACTTC. The chain is built from TRBV4-3 and TRBJ2-5, with D perhaps matching TRBD2 (5 bases). V was cut by 0 bases and J by 4 bases, with 21 bases left in between. This CDR3 spans 18 amino acids. Germline CDR1 reads LGHNA; CDR2 reads YSLEER.

This clone was observed a few times. The V and J genes are TRBV5-1 and TRBJ1-1; D is ambiguous. The V end was cut by 0 bases, the J end by 1 base, with 7 bases between. The CDR3 is 14 residues long. Germline assignment: CDR1 SGHRS and CDR2 YFSETQ. CDR3 protein: CASSLDTTNTEAFF. Here the CDR3 DNA reads TGCGCCAGCAGCTTGGACACCACGAACACTGAAGCTTTCTTT.

This chain links TRBV29-1 with TRBJ1-2, with D possibly being TRBD1 (6 bases). V was trimmed by 7 bases and J by 6 bases, leaving 15 bases between them. This CDR3 is built from 12 residues. The germline gives CDR1 SQVTM, CDR2 ANQGSEA. The CDR3 sequence is CSAGRGGNGYTF. CDR3 DNA sequence: TGCAGCGCCGGCAGGGGAGGGAATGGCTACACCTTC.

The chain uses TRBV9 and TRBJ1-2, with 8 nucleotides matching TRBD1. This CDR3 comprises 15 residues. CDR1 and CDR2 from the germline V gene are SGDLS and YYNGEE. Germline trimming cut 2 bases from V and 8 bases from J; bases unmatched to any gene: 11. CDR3 DNA: TGTGCCAGCAGCGTTACGAACCAGGGGGCCGAGGGCTACACCTTC. Protein sequence: CASSVTNQGAEGYTF. Supplemented by reference TRBV9 and TRBJ1-2, the full variable domain reads DSGVTQTPKHLITATGQRVTLRCSPRSGDLSVYWYQQSLDQGLQFLIQYYNGEERAKGNILERFSAQQFPDLHSELNLSSLELGDSALYFCASSVTNQGAEGYTFGSGTRLTVV.

The chain is built from TRBV5-4 and TRBJ2-5; possibly TRBD1 for D (5 bases). Trimming stripped 4 bases from V and 5 bases from J, with 18 bases between. The CDR3 has 15 residues. Germline CDR1 is SGHNT and CDR2 is YYREEE (reference sequence). CDR3 DNA sequence: TGTGCCAGCAGCCCCCGACAGTTTGAAGATGAGACCCAGTACTTC. Amino acids: CASSPRQFEDETQYF. Using reference TRBV5-4 and TRBJ2-5 for the parts outside the CDR3, the full variable domain is ETGVTQSPTHLIKTRGQQVTLRCSSQSGHNTVSWYQQALGQGPQFIFQYYREEENGRGNFPPRFSGLQFPNYSSELNVNALELDDSALYLCASSPRQFEDETQYFGPGTRLLVL.

The chain links TRBV11-3 to TRBJ2-1; D perhaps matches TRBD2 (6 bases). V gave up 5 bases and J gave up 8 bases, with 16 bases separating them. The CDR3 extends over 14 amino acids. CDR1 is SGHNT and CDR2 is YENEEA in the germline V gene. CDR3 sequence: CASSLGAGSDEQFF. Written as DNA, the CDR3 is TGTGCCAGCAGCCTAGGGGCGGGGAGCGATGAGCAGTTCTTC.